This TCR beta chain came from a study of neoadjuvant nivolumab and ipilimumab in lung cancer. A remark on this clone: Its target is not known.

Findings and caveats of the study: Only a single major-pathologic-response sample was available for clonality analysis.

Method: immunoSEQ multiplex PCR; TCRdb's copy keeps in-frame clones and lacks some. In the table there are over 10,000 clones, 90% to 97% of which are singletons. Germline V lookup: CDR1 LGHNA, CDR2 YNFKEQ. The V segment lost 4 bases and the J segment 4 bases; nucleotides outside the gene matches: 5. CDR3 length equals 14 residues. The specimen was peripheral blood, collected after neoadjuvant nivolumab, alone or with ipilimumab, at or shortly before surgery. This clonotype was obtained from an adult with non-small cell lung cancer. This chain uses TRBV4-2 with TRBJ1-2; 8 positions match TRBD1. The CDR3: CASSRWTGPYGYTF. The CDR3 bases are TGTGCCAGCAGCCGCTGGACAGGGCCCTATGGCTACACCTTC.